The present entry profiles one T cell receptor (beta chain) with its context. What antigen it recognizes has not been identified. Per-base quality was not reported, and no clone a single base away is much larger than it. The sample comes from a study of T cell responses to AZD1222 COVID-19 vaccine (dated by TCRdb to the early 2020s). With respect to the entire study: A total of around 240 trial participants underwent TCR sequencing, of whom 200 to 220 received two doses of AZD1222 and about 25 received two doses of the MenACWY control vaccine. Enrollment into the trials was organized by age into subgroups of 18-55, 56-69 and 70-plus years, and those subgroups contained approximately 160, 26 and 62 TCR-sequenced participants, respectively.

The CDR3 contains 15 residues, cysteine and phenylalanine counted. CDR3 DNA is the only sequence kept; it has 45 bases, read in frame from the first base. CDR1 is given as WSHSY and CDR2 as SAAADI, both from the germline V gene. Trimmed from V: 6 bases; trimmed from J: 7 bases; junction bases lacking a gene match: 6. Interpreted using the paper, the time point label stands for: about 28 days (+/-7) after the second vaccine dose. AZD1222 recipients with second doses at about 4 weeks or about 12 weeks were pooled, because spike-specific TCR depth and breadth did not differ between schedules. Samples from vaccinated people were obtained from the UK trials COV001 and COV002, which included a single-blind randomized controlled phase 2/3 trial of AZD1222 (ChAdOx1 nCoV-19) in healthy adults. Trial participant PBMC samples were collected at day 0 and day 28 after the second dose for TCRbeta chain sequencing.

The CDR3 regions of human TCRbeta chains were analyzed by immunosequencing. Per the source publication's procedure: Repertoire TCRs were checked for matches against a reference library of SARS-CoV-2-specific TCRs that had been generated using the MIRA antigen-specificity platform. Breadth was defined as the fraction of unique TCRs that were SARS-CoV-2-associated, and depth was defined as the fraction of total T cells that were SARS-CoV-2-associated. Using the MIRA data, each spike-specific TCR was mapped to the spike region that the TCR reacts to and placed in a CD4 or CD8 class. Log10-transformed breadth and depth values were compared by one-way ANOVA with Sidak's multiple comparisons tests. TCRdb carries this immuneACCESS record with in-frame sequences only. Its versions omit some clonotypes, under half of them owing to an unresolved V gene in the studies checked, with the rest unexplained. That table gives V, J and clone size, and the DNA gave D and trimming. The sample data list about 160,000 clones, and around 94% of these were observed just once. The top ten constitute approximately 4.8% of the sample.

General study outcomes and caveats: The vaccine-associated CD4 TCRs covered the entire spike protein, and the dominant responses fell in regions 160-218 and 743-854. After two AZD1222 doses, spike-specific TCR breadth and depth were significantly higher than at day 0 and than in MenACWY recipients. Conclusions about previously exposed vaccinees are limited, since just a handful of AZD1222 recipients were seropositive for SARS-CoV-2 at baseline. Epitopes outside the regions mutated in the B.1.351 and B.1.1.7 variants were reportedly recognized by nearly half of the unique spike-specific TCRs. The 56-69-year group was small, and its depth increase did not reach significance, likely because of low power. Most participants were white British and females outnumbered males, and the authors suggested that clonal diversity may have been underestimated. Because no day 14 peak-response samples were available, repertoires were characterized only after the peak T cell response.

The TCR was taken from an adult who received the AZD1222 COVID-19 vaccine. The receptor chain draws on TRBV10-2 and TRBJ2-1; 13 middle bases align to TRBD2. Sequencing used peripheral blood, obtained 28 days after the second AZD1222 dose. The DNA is TGCGCCAGCAGGGAAACTAGCGGGAGGGCGAATGAGCAGTTCTTC. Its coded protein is CASRETSGRANEQFF.